The clone carrying this T cell receptor beta chain has at least ten counts. The entry originates in a study of regulatory T cells in long-lasting Graves disease. The CDR3 covers 14 residues. V was clipped by 5 bases and J by 4 bases, with 12 bases between them. Germline V gene data show CDR1 as SGHTA and CDR2 as FQGTGA. Time point specified: newly diagnosed GD, antithyroid drugs for less than 3 months. The TCR library used RNA extracted from PBMCs. Investigators prepared the TCR beta libraries by applying iRepertoire HTBI primers and Arm-PCR of CDR3 regions. TCRdb called the multiplex PCR reads again in MiXCR, with one record for every CDR3 protein. The top ten hold 20% to 25% of the sample, which has fewer than 550,000 distinct CDR3 sequences, roughly a sixth seen once. These data were likewise used in another study, on T cells in Graves' hyperthyroidism and ophthalmopathy.

This chain uses TRBV7-3 with TRBJ2-1; possibly TRBD1 for D (6 bases). This TCR derives from a woman aged 40-65 years with Graves disease. Sequences were derived from peripheral blood mononuclear cells (PBMCs), sampled at new diagnosis, from a patient treated with antithyroid drugs. The CDR3 spells CASSPGTQYNEQFF. In DNA, the CDR3 is TGTGCCAGCAGCCCCGGGACACAGTACAATGAGCAGTTCTTC.